The T cell receptor (beta chain) described here comes from a study of blood T cell repertoires in COVID-19. This CDR3 is 14 amino acids long. Germline V gene lookup returns CDR1 SGHTA and CDR2 FQGTGA. The V end lost 3 bases, the J end lost 4 bases, and 12 bases lay between the germline ends. This clone was seen a few times. TCRdb's copy holds only in-frame clones and misses some; the assay was immunoSEQ multiplex PCR. The sample has around 250,000 clones, approximately 86% seen once. The J gene is TRBJ1-1, the V gene TRBV7-3, with a tentative D call TRBD1 (6 bases). The receptor was derived from a woman aged 60 to 75 who had recovered from COVID-19. Material: peripheral blood. In nucleotides, the CDR3 is TGTGCCAGCAGCTTGCAGGGGCAGGGCACTGAAGCTTTCTTT. Its translation: CASSLQGQGTEAFF.